These 26 T cell receptor beta chains share one sample of origin, sequenced in a study of blood T cell repertoires in COVID-19. TCRdb keeps only in-frame clones here, not all; method: immunoSEQ multiplex PCR. The table records around 240,000 clones, 80% to 90% of them present only once. The sequenced sample was PBMCs or T cells enriched from blood (not recorded which). The receptors were gathered from a woman between 50 and 59 years old who had recovered from COVID-19.

This sequence joins TRBV9 and TRBJ1-5; perhaps TRBD1 as D (5 bases). Trimming pared 4 bases from V and 4 bases from J, leaving 12 bases between. The CDR3 extends over 14 amino acids. Germline CDR1 SGDLS, CDR2 YYNGEE. The CDR3 loop is CASSSETVNQPQHF. DNA of the CDR3: TGTGCCAGCAGCTCCGAGACAGTGAATCAGCCCCAGCATTTT. Variable domain in full (rest from reference TRBV9 and TRBJ1-5): DSGVTQTPKHLITATGQRVTLRCSPRSGDLSVYWYQQSLDQGLQFLIQYYNGEERAKGNILERFSAQQFPDLHSELNLSSLELGDSALYFCASSSETVNQPQHFGDGTRLSIL.

The rearrangement joins TRBV24-1 to TRBJ2-7; TRBD1 is a possible D gene (6 bases). Trimming left V 4 bases short and J 0 bases short, with 9 bases between. There are 14 residues in the CDR3. The V gene's germline CDR1 is KGHDR and CDR2 SFDVKD. CDR3 DNA: TGTGCCACCAGTGACTCACAGGGCTCCTACGAGCAGTACTTC. Residues: CATSDSQGSYEQYF.

The chain employs TRBV10-1 and TRBJ2-3, with 10 bases fitting TRBD2. The CDR3 contains 14 residues. The J segment lost 10 bases and the V segment lost 2 bases, leaving 6 bases of the junction unmatched. Germline values: CDR1 WNHNN, CDR2 SYGVQD (reference sequence). This CDR3 reads CASSETPSGSPQYF. Here the CDR3 DNA reads TGCGCCAGCAGTGAGACCCCTAGCGGGAGTCCGCAGTATTTT.

The V call is TRBV19, the J call TRBJ1-5, with 11 bases that match TRBD1. The CDR3 extends over 18 amino acids. After removal of 5 bases from V and 1 base from J, the junction contained 10 bases not matched to a gene. The V gene's germline CDR1 is LNHDA and CDR2 SQIVND (reference sequence). The CDR3 spells CASSPGRDRGMSNQPQHF. The CDR3 DNA reads TGTGCCAGTAGTCCTGGGCGGGACAGGGGGATGAGCAATCAGCCCCAGCATTTT.

This chain uses TRBV5-1 with TRBJ1-2; D is ambiguous. The V end lost 1 base, the J end lost 2 bases, and 6 bases lay between the germline ends. The CDR3 has 13 residues. Germline lookup yields CDR1 SGHRS and CDR2 YFSETQ. The CDR3 sequence is CASSLLENYGYTF. The DNA of the CDR3 is TGCGCCAGCAGCTTGCTAGAAAACTATGGCTACACCTTC.

J is TRBJ2-3 and V is TRBV30, with TRBD1 identical over 11 bases. This CDR3 is 15 amino acids long. Germline trimming cut 1 base from V and 9 bases from J; bases unmatched to any gene: 9. Germline CDR1 and CDR2: GTSNPN and SVGIG (reference sequence). CDR3 loop: CAWSGSGTGGPTQYF. The CDR3 coding sequence is TGTGCCTGGAGTGGCAGCGGGACAGGGGGACCGACGCAGTATTTT.

This chain uses TRBV10-2 with TRBJ2-1; the D is unclear. V lost 11 bases and J 8 bases, leaving 25 bases between the germline ends. From germline, CDR1 is WSHSY and CDR2 SAAADI. The CDR3 is 15 residues long. CDR3 sequence reads: CAALNSRSPLYEQFF. The DNA for the CDR3 is TGCGCCGCCCTGAACAGTCGCTCCCCTCTGTATGAGCAGTTCTTC.

Here the CDR3 DNA reads TGTGCCAGCAGCTTGGACAGGGTACATGAGCAGTTCTTC. Translated: CASSLDRVHEQFF. The rearrangement joins TRBV6-1 to TRBJ2-1; 8 bases agree with TRBD1. Germline CDR1 MNHNS, CDR2 SASEGT. The CDR3 totals 13 residues. Losses at the gene ends were 6 bases for V and 8 bases for J; bases not matched to a gene: 6.

The chain uses TRBV7-2 and TRBJ2-5; 10 bases are shared with TRBD1. This CDR3 is built from 15 residues. V shed 4 bases, J shed 4 bases, and the junction held 6 bases outside the gene matches. In germline, CDR1 is SGHTA, CDR2 FQGNSA. The CDR3 loop is CASSSGQGGVETQYF. CDR3 coding DNA: TGTGCCAGCAGCTCCGGACAGGGGGGAGTAGAGACCCAGTACTTC.

The chain joins TRBV6-5 to TRBJ2-1, with a possible D match to TRBD2 (6 bases). The V gene lost 5 bases and the J gene lost 8 bases, with 16 bases spanning the gap. CDR1 and CDR2 (germline): MNHEY, SVGAGI. The length of the CDR3 is 14 residues. Written as DNA, the CDR3 is TGTGCCAGCAGTCACTTAGCGGCGTCCGATGAGCAGTTCTTC. This sequence encodes CASSHLAASDEQFF.

The CDR3 DNA follows: TGTGCCAGCAGTTACTCGGTAGCGGGAGCCCACGAGCAGTACTTC. As protein: CASSYSVAGAHEQYF. This chain links TRBV6-5 with TRBJ2-7, with 9 bases matching TRBD2. This CDR3 spans 15 amino acids. The germline V gene encodes CDR1 MNHEY and CDR2 SVGAGI. With V trimmed by 0 bases and J by 5 bases, 5 bases remained unmatched.

The chain links TRBV9 to TRBJ2-3, with TRBD1 identical over 7 bases. This CDR3 is built from 14 residues. Germline CDR1 SGDLS, CDR2 YYNGEE. Trimming removed 5 bases from V and 0 bases from J; junction bases left unmatched: 3. The CDR3 nucleotides are TGTGCCAGCAGTTTGACAGGGAGCACAGATACGCAGTATTTT. Encoded protein: CASSLTGSTDTQYF.

This clone was counted between two and nine times. The chain links TRBV14 to TRBJ2-7; TRBD1 matches 10 bases. The CDR3 is 16 amino acids. CDR1 SGHDN and CDR2 FVKESK come from the germline V gene. The V segment lost 3 bases and the J segment 6 bases; nucleotides outside the gene matches: 11. CDR3 sequence (DNA): TGTGCCAGCAGCCAGGCCGCGACAGGGGGCCTGTTCGAGCAGTACTTC. Translated: CASSQAATGGLFEQYF.

The chain joins TRBV30 to TRBJ1-5; TRBD1 matches 7 bases. V gave up 2 bases and J gave up 3 bases; unmatched junction bases: 4. CDR3 length: 14 residues. Germline V CDR1 and CDR2: GTSNPN, SVGIG (reference sequence). The CDR3 nucleotides read TGTGCCTGGAGTACAGGGGAATACAATCAGCCCCAGCATTTT. It specifies CAWSTGEYNQPQHF.

J is TRBJ2-1 and V is TRBV4-2; 10 bases line up with TRBD2. CDR3 length: 15 amino acids. Germline V gene data show CDR1 as LGHNA and CDR2 as YNFKEQ. With V trimmed by 2 bases and J by 4 bases, 2 bases remained unmatched. The CDR3: CASSQTSGNYNEQFF. In DNA form, the CDR3 reads TGTGCCAGCAGCCAAACTAGCGGGAATTACAATGAGCAGTTCTTC.

A few counts support this clone. This chain connects TRBV6-4 to TRBJ1-1; 8 positions agree with TRBD1. The V segment lost 5 bases and the J segment 3 bases; nucleotides outside the gene matches: 8. The CDR3 has 15 residues. Germline V gene lookup returns CDR1 MRHNA and CDR2 SNTAGT. In DNA, the CDR3 is TGTGCCAGCAGTAGGACAGGGTTTGGGGACACTGAAGCTTTCTTT. Translation: CASSRTGFGDTEAFF.

This chain joins TRBV6-6 and TRBJ1-6; 8 nucleotides align to TRBD1. This CDR3 has 14 residues. CDR1 is MNHNY, CDR2 SVGAGI, per germline (reference sequence). Trimming at V came to 6 bases and at J to 6 bases, leaving 4 bases not matched to a gene. CDR3 protein: CASRPGQVNSPLHF. The CDR3 DNA reads as TGTGCCAGCAGGCCGGGACAGGTTAATTCACCCCTCCACTTT.

The gene calls are TRBV5-4 and TRBJ1-6; no clear D. Germline loops: CDR1 SGHNT, CDR2 YYREEE (reference sequence). Trimming removed 2 bases from V and 5 bases from J, with 11 bases in between. The CDR3 length is 15 residues. CDR3 sequence: CASSFLGSDNSPLHF. The CDR3 DNA reads TGTGCCAGCAGCTTTTTAGGGAGCGATAATTCACCCCTCCACTTT.

The rearrangement links TRBV2 to TRBJ1-4; D is uncertain. The ends were cut back, 5 bases at V and 5 bases at J, with 12 bases in the middle. CDR1 and CDR2 (germline): SNHLY, FYNNEI. This CDR3 contains 14 residues. DNA of the CDR3: TGTGCCAGCAGTTTGTTCGGAGGGAATGAAAAACTGTTTTTT. It translates to CASSLFGGNEKLFF. Filled out from reference TRBV2 and TRBJ1-4, the complete variable domain reads EPEVTQTPSHQVTQMGQEVILRCVPISNHLYFYWYRQILGQKVEFLVSFYNNEISEKSEIFDDQFSVERPDGSNFTLKIRSTKLEDSAMYFCASSLFGGNEKLFFGSGTQLSVL.

The CDR3 DNA sequence: TGTGCCAGCTCAGAAAGTCGGACAGGGGGTAACTATGGCTACACCTTC. This encodes CASSESRTGGNYGYTF. This chain joins TRBV18 and TRBJ1-2; TRBD1 agrees at 10 bases. The germline CDR1 and CDR2 sequences are KGHSH and LQKENI. This CDR3 has 16 amino acids. With 5 bases clipped from V and 1 base from J, the junction kept 7 bases outside the gene matches.

V is TRBV7-6 and J is TRBJ1-6; D is possibly TRBD1 (5 bases). The germline V and J ends were trimmed by 2 bases and 9 bases, with 14 bases remaining between them. This CDR3 region has 15 residues. CDR1 is SGHVS, CDR2 FNYEAQ, per germline. CDR3 region: CASSLSGTVGSPLHF. As DNA, the CDR3 is TGTGCCAGCAGCTTAAGCGGGACCGTCGGTTCACCCCTCCACTTT.

The J gene is TRBJ2-3, the V gene TRBV7-8; 8 bases agree with TRBD2. This CDR3 comprises 17 residues. The V gene end was trimmed by 2 bases and the J gene end by 3 bases; junction bases not matched to a gene: 10. Germline-derived CDR1 and CDR2 are SGHVS and FQNEAQ. This chain's CDR3 is CASSLLLAGSKTDTQYF. Written as DNA, the CDR3 is TGTGCCAGCAGCTTACTTTTAGCGGGATCAAAAACAGATACGCAGTATTTT. Combining the CDR3 with reference TRBV7-8 and TRBJ2-3 gives the whole variable domain GAGVSQSPRYKVAKRGQDVALRCDPISGHVSLFWYQQALGQGPEFLTYFQNEAQLDKSGLPSDRFFAERPEGSVSTLKIQRTQQEDSAVYLCASSLLLAGSKTDTQYFGPGTRLTVL.

This chain connects TRBV7-8 to TRBJ1-3; D is unresolved. Trimming took off 1 base at V and 4 bases at J, with 11 bases between the two ends. Germline-derived CDR1 and CDR2 are SGHVS and FQNEAQ. The CDR3 is made up of 15 amino acids. CDR3 in amino acids: CASSLDRSLGNTIYF. The CDR3 DNA reads TGTGCCAGCAGCTTAGACAGAAGTTTGGGAAACACCATATATTTT. The full variable domain, with the rest looked up from reference TRBV7-8 and TRBJ1-3, is GAGVSQSPRYKVAKRGQDVALRCDPISGHVSLFWYQQALGQGPEFLTYFQNEAQLDKSGLPSDRFFAERPEGSVSTLKIQRTQQEDSAVYLCASSLDRSLGNTIYFGEGSWLTVV.

This chain links TRBV11-1 with TRBJ2-7, with a tentative D call TRBD2 (6 bases). This CDR3 spans 13 amino acids. Deletions cut 2 bases from V and 2 bases from J, with 7 bases between. The germline V gene encodes CDR1 SGHAT and CDR2 FQDESV (reference sequence). CDR3 coding DNA: TGTGCCAGCAGCTTATCTAGCGCCTACGAGCAGTACTTC. This codes for CASSLSSAYEQYF.

The J gene is TRBJ2-2, the V gene TRBV7-2; D not resolved. The germline V gene has CDR1 SGHTA and CDR2 FQGNSA. The CDR3 loop spans 18 amino acids. The ends were cut back, 3 bases at V and 1 base at J, with 18 bases in the middle. CDR3 DNA sequence: TGTGCCAGCAGCTTCACCCCTTTCGGTAGGAGGAACACCGGGGAGCTGTTTTTT. Protein: CASSFTPFGRRNTGELFF.

Only a few counts were recorded for this clone. The chain uses TRBV5-1 and TRBJ1-5, with D perhaps TRBD1 (6 bases). The CDR3 runs 16 residues. CDR1 SGHRS and CDR2 YFSETQ come from the germline V gene. V gave up 1 base and J gave up 2 bases, with 13 bases separating them. DNA for the CDR3: TGCGCCAGCAGCTTGACAGGGTTAGGGGGCAATCAGCCCCAGCATTTT. Protein: CASSLTGLGGNQPQHF.